This T cell receptor beta chain is drawn from a study of blood T cell repertoires in COVID-19. Looked up from germline, CDR1 is MDHEN and CDR2 is SYDVKM. The J segment lost 0 bases and the V segment lost 2 bases, leaving 5 bases of the junction unmatched. This CDR3 is 16 amino acids long. This clone has a single count. Profiled with immunoSEQ multiplex PCR; TCRdb holds only in-frame clones, not every one. The sample consists of fewer than 300,000 clones, 80% to 90% of them appearing once. This rearrangement joins TRBV28 to TRBJ1-1, with 8 bases lining up with TRBD1. The receptor comes from a woman aged 50 to 65 with acute or convalescent COVID-19. Material: peripheral blood. The CDR3, as DNA: TGTGCCAGCAGTTTAGGGTCAGGGGGCATGAACACTGAAGCTTTCTTT. Its translation: CASSLGSGGMNTEAFF.